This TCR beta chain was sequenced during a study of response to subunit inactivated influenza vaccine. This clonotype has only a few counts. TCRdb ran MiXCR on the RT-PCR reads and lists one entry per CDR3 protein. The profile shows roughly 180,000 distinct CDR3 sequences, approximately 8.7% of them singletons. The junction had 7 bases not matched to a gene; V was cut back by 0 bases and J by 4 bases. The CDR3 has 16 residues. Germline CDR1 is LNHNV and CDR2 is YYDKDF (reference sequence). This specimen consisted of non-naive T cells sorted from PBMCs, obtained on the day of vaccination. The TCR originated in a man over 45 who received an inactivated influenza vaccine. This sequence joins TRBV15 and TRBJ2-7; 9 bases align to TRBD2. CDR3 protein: CATSRDRASGAYEQYF. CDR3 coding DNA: TGTGCCACCAGCAGAGATAGGGCTAGCGGGGCATACGAGCAGTACTTC.